The 9 T cell receptor beta chains presented below share a single source sample, sequenced in a study of a mutant IDH1 vaccine in newly diagnosed glioma. Their recognized antigens are unknown. The time point was: week 35, safety follow-up. It was 300 ug of mutant IDH1 20-mer peptide that made up each vaccine dose, given with topical imiquimod. This table comes from immunoSEQ multiplex PCR, and its TCRdb copy is limited to in-frame clones, with some not included. The table records 70,000 or so clones, around 84% of them present only once. Sequenced here: PBMCs, sampled from a glioma patient whose treatment included an IDH1 peptide vaccine. The receptors were gathered from a man in his thirties or forties with glioma.

The chain has TRBV5-6 and TRBJ1-3; tentative D call: TRBD1 (5 bases). V was cut by 3 bases and J by 4 bases, with 11 bases left in between. This CDR3 comprises 14 residues. The V gene's germline CDR1 is SGHDT and CDR2 YYEEEE. As DNA, the CDR3 is TGTGCCAGCAGCTCGGGGGGTCGGGGAAACACCATATATTTT. Amino acids: CASSSGGRGNTIYF. The full variable domain, in which reference TRBV5-6 and TRBJ1-3 provide the parts outside the CDR3, is DAGVTQSPTHLIKTRGQQVTLRCSPKSGHDTVSWYQQALGQGPQFIFQYYEEEERQRGNFPDRFSGHQFPNYSSELNVNALLLGDSALYLCASSSGGRGNTIYFGEGSWLTVV.

The V call is TRBV11-2, the J call TRBJ1-1; 8 bases are a match to TRBD1. Unmatched junction bases numbered 11, after V lost 7 bases and J lost 4 bases. The V gene's germline CDR1 is SGHAT and CDR2 FQNNGV. The CDR3 totals 15 residues. The CDR3 DNA is TGTGCCAGCACCCTTTCGACAGGGGCGGGCACTGAAGCTTTCTTT. This gives the protein CASTLSTGAGTEAFF.

This rearrangement joins TRBV18 to TRBJ1-6; 7 positions match TRBD1. The V gene's germline CDR1 is KGHSH and CDR2 LQKENI. With 2 bases clipped from V and 10 bases from J, the junction kept 14 bases outside the gene matches. There are 17 residues in the CDR3. The CDR3 DNA reads TGTGCCAGCTCACCAAGTCAGTCAGGGGGAACCCTATCACCCCTCCACTTT. This translates into CASSPSQSGGTLSPLHF.

The chain employs TRBV5-1 and TRBJ1-5; D remains unclear. This CDR3 region has 13 residues. Trimming took 0 bases from V and 4 from J, leaving 5 bases between them. Germline loops: CDR1 SGHRS, CDR2 YFSETQ. CDR3 bases: TGCGCCAGCAGCTTGGGGCGTAATCAGCCCCAGCATTTT. The encoded protein is CASSLGRNQPQHF.

The rearrangement joins TRBV21-1 to TRBJ2-1. TRBV21-1 is classified as a pseudogene. This CDR3 contains 16 residues. CDR3 protein: CASSPTWGPGDNEQFF. As DNA, the CDR3 is TGTGCCAGCAGCCCTACTTGGGGCCCCGGGGACAATGAGCAGTTCTTC.

This clone is a singleton in its sample. The chain joins TRBV2 to TRBJ2-5, with 14 nucleotides matching TRBD2. V gave up 6 bases and J gave up 5 bases; unmatched junction bases: 8. CDR1 is SNHLY, CDR2 FYNNEI, per germline. This CDR3 comprises 16 residues. Here the CDR3 reads CASRKRLAGGMETQYF. Here the CDR3 DNA reads TGTGCCAGCAGAAAGAGACTAGCGGGAGGGATGGAGACCCAGTACTTC.

The chain employs TRBV18 and TRBJ1-2, with D perhaps TRBD1 (6 bases). Germline V gives CDR1 KGHSH, CDR2 LQKENI. The CDR3 spans 15 residues. The V gene lost 5 bases and the J gene lost 2 bases, with 15 bases spanning the gap. Here the CDR3 reads CASSLQGELNYGYTF. DNA of the CDR3: TGTGCCAGCTCATTACAGGGAGAACTAAACTATGGCTACACCTTC.

The rearrangement uses TRBV28 and TRBJ1-4; TRBD1 is a possible D gene (6 bases). The germline V gene has CDR1 MDHEN and CDR2 SYDVKM. CDR3 size: 14 residues. Trimming pared 4 bases from V and 7 bases from J, leaving 13 bases between. CDR3 residues: CASSWDISREKLFF. In DNA form, the CDR3 reads TGTGCCAGCAGTTGGGACATCTCCCGTGAAAAACTGTTTTTT.

The CDR3 sequence: CATVGAPTDTQYF. CDR3 coding DNA: TGTGCCACCGTGGGAGCACCCACAGATACGCAGTATTTT. V usage is TRBV28 and J usage is TRBJ2-3; a weak D match, TRBD2 (5 bases). Germline assignment: CDR1 MDHEN and CDR2 SYDVKM. V was clipped by 10 bases and J by 2 bases, with 13 bases between them. The CDR3 is 13 residues long.